This passage covers 26 T cell receptor beta chains from one sample sequenced in a study of control samples from healthy donors and cancer patients. Using immunoSEQ multiplex PCR, the repertoire was profiled, and TCRdb retains in-frame clones only, with some absent. The table has 130,000 or so clones, roughly 87% seen once. What was sequenced was blood. The receptors here all came from a man in his forties in good health.

The genes are TRBV30 and TRBJ1-5; maybe TRBD1 (6 bases). The CDR3 has 15 amino acids. Germline V CDR1 and CDR2: GTSNPN, SVGIG (reference sequence). The V end was cut by 1 base, the J end by 6 bases, with 16 bases between. In DNA form, the CDR3 reads TGTGCCTGGAGTGCAAAAACGACAGGTAGTCAGCCCCAGCATTTT. Amino acids: CAWSAKTTGSQPQHF.

This clone was observed a handful of times. The gene calls are TRBV6-4 and TRBJ2-1, with 9 positions matching TRBD1. CDR1 is MRHNA, CDR2 SNTAGT, per germline. This CDR3 spans 14 amino acids. Losses at the gene ends were 4 bases for V and 6 bases for J; bases not matched to a gene: 4. The chain's CDR3 is CASSAGTGFNEQFF. CDR3 DNA: TGTGCCAGCAGTGCCGGGACAGGGTTCAATGAGCAGTTCTTC.

This clone showed up just a few times. Here the CDR3 DNA reads TGCGCCAGCAGCTTGGTGGACAGCCAAGAGACCCAGTACTTC. Translated, it gives CASSLVDSQETQYF. V and J are TRBV5-1 and TRBJ2-5; a possible D gene is TRBD1 (6 bases). CDR3 size: 14 residues. The germline CDR1 and CDR2 sequences are SGHRS and YFSETQ. Trimming stripped 0 bases from V and 1 base from J, with 7 bases between.

The V gene is TRBV5-6, the J gene TRBJ2-3; 8 nucleotides line up with TRBD2. J lost 3 bases, V lost 7 bases, and 4 bases had no gene match. The CDR3 has 13 residues. Germline V gives CDR1 SGHDT, CDR2 YYEEEE. The CDR3 DNA sequence: TGTGCCAGCGCTAGCGGGTGGACAGATACGCAGTATTTT. Encoded protein: CASASGWTDTQYF.

This clone was observed a single time. The V gene is TRBV6-6, the J gene TRBJ2-2, with D hard to call. V lost 2 bases and J lost 3, with 4 bases in between. CDR1 is MNHNY, CDR2 SVGAGI, per germline (reference sequence). The CDR3 loop spans 13 amino acids. CDR3 coding DNA: TGTGCCAGCAGTTACCTGGACACCGGGGAGCTGTTTTTT. Its protein product is CASSYLDTGELFF.

J is TRBJ1-3 and V is TRBV18; no clear D gene. V was clipped by 2 bases and J by 0 bases, with 5 bases between them. This CDR3 contains 14 residues. Germline loops: CDR1 KGHSH, CDR2 LQKENI. The CDR3 loop reads CASSPLNSGNTIYF. CDR3 sequence (DNA): TGTGCCAGCTCACCATTGAACTCTGGAAACACCATATATTTT. Full variable domain (rest looked up from reference TRBV18 and TRBJ1-3): NAGVMQNPRHLVRRRGQEARLRCSPMKGHSHVYWYRQLPEEGLKFMVYLQKENIIDESGMPKERFSAEFPKEGPSILRIQQVVRGDSAAYFCASSPLNSGNTIYFGEGSWLTVV.

V and J are TRBV24-1 and TRBJ2-5; the D gene could be TRBD1 or TRBD2 (5 bases each). From germline, CDR1 is KGHDR and CDR2 SFDVKD. The CDR3 runs to 16 residues. V lost 5 bases and J lost 7, with 22 bases in between. CDR3 residues: CATSGRDGSRSRTQYF. In DNA form, the CDR3 reads TGTGCCACCAGTGGTAGGGACGGCAGCCGCTCCCGGACCCAGTACTTC.

This chain links TRBV7-6 with TRBJ1-1, with D possibly being TRBD1 (6 bases). CDR3 length: 16 amino acids. Germline V lookup: CDR1 SGHVS, CDR2 FNYEAQ. Trimming left V 4 bases short and J 1 base short, with 16 bases between. CDR3 coding DNA: TGTGCCAGCAGCTCTACGAGGGGGGCTTCGAACACTGAAGCTTTCTTT. Encoded protein: CASSSTRGASNTEAFF. Supplemented by reference TRBV7-6 and TRBJ1-1, the full variable domain reads GAGVSQSPRYKVTKRGQDVALRCDPISGHVSLYWYRQALGQGPEFLTYFNYEAQQDKSGLPNDRFSAERPEGSISTLTIQRTEQRDSAMYRCASSSTRGASNTEAFFGQGTRLTVV.

The CDR3 DNA reads as TGTGCCAGCAGCCACAACACTGAAGCTTTCTTT. Protein: CASSHNTEAFF. The rearrangement joins TRBV3-1 (or the pseudogene TRBV3-2) to TRBJ1-1, with D hard to call. The length of the CDR3 is 11 residues. V lost 3 bases, J lost 2 bases, and 1 base lay in between. Germline-derived CDR1 and CDR2 are LGHDT and YNNKEL (reference sequence).

This chain uses TRBV7-9 with TRBJ1-6; D remains unclear. The CDR3 runs to 13 residues. Trimming shortened V by 5 bases and J by 10 bases, and 12 bases separated the two germline ends. The germline CDR1 and CDR2 sequences are SEHNR and FQNEAQ (reference sequence). CDR3 amino acids: CASSPPRGSPLHF. In DNA form, the CDR3 reads TGTGCCAGCAGCCCCCCCCGGGGATCACCCCTCCACTTT.

The chain employs TRBV18 and TRBJ1-5; 11 nucleotides line up with TRBD1. The V gene end was trimmed by 5 bases and the J gene end by 5 bases; junction bases not matched to a gene: 8. The V gene's germline CDR1 is KGHSH and CDR2 LQKENI. This CDR3 comprises 16 residues. CDR3 sequence (DNA): TGTGCCAGCTCAGCCGGGACAGGGGGGTTGTATCAGCCCCAGCATTTT. This translates into CASSAGTGGLYQPQHF.

V gene TRBV5-8 combines with J gene TRBJ2-3; TRBD2 aligns across 9 bases. The ends lost 6 bases at V and 1 base at J; junction bases unmatched: 0. Germline-derived CDR1 and CDR2 are SGHTS and YDEGEE. The CDR3 consists of 13 residues. This CDR3 reads CASKRGGTDTQYF. CDR3 coding DNA: TGTGCCAGCAAGCGGGGGGGCACAGATACGCAGTATTTT.

The chain couples TRBV7-2 to TRBJ1-4; 12 bases agree with TRBD1. CDR3 size: 17 residues. CDR1 and CDR2 from the germline V gene are SGHTA and FQGNSA. J lost 3 bases, V lost 5 bases, and 7 bases had no gene match. CDR3 nucleotides: TGTGCCAGCAGCACACGGGACAGGGGGCCGTCTAATGAAAAACTGTTTTTT. Its translation: CASSTRDRGPSNEKLFF.

The chain combines TRBV19 with TRBJ2-2; no reliable D call. This CDR3 spans 12 amino acids. Germline CDR1 and CDR2: LNHDA and SQIVND (reference sequence). Trimming removed 10 bases at V and 2 bases at J, with 8 bases between. Here the CDR3 reads CAIRVNTGELFF. The CDR3 nucleotides read TGTGCCATCCGGGTCAACACCGGGGAGCTGTTTTTT.

The chain carries TRBV5-1 and TRBJ2-7; unclear D gene. Germline CDR1 SGHRS, CDR2 YFSETQ. V lost 0 bases to trimming and J lost 1 base, with 8 bases between them. The CDR3 is made up of 14 amino acids. This CDR3 reads CASSLGLGSYEQYF. The CDR3, as DNA: TGCGCCAGCAGCTTGGGATTAGGGTCCTACGAGCAGTACTTC.

J is TRBJ1-1 and V is TRBV27, with no clear D. Germline values: CDR1 MNHEY, CDR2 SMNVEV (reference sequence). V lost 5 bases and J lost 4, with 14 bases in between. The CDR3 contains 14 residues. The CDR3 coding sequence is TGTGCCAGCAGTGTACGACGTTGGTCCACTGAAGCTTTCTTT. This translates into CASSVRRWSTEAFF.

This sequence joins TRBV9 and TRBJ2-3, with D tentatively TRBD1 (9 bases). V lost 3 bases to trimming and J lost 2 bases, with 16 bases between them. Germline V gene lookup returns CDR1 SGDLS and CDR2 YYNGEE. CDR3 length: 16 residues. The CDR3 sequence: CASSERGTGYTDTQYF. Here the CDR3 DNA reads TGTGCCAGCAGCGAGCGGGGGACAGGGTACACAGATACGCAGTATTTT. Based on the CDR3 plus reference TRBV9 and TRBJ2-3, the full variable domain is DSGVTQTPKHLITATGQRVTLRCSPRSGDLSVYWYQQSLDQGLQFLIQYYNGEERAKGNILERFSAQQFPDLHSELNLSSLELGDSALYFCASSERGTGYTDTQYFGPGTRLTVL.

The chain recombines TRBV6-5 with TRBJ1-6; 7 bases are a match to TRBD1. The V gene end was trimmed by 6 bases and the J gene end by 9 bases; junction bases not matched to a gene: 11. There are 15 residues in the CDR3. Germline V gene sequence: CDR1 MNHEY, CDR2 SVGAGI. The DNA for the CDR3 is TGTGCCAGCAGCCGTAAGGACAGGTCTGGTTCACCCCTCCACTTT. Its protein is CASSRKDRSGSPLHF.

The chain joins TRBV6-1 to TRBJ1-2; tentatively, D is TRBD1 (6 bases). CDR1 MNHNS and CDR2 SASEGT come from the germline V gene. The germline V and J ends were trimmed by 2 bases and 2 bases, with 6 bases remaining between them. The CDR3 is made up of 13 amino acids. In DNA form, the CDR3 reads TGTGCCAGCAGTGAAACAGGGAACTATGGCTACACCTTC. Translating gives CASSETGNYGYTF.

J is TRBJ2-7 and V is TRBV18, with a tentative D call TRBD2 (6 bases). Deletions cut 6 bases from V and 2 bases from J, with 17 bases between. The V gene's germline CDR1 is KGHSH and CDR2 LQKENI. The CDR3 covers 15 residues. The CDR3 loop reads CASSPVGRGTYEQYF. CDR3 coding DNA: TGTGCCAGCTCCCCAGTAGGACGGGGGACCTACGAGCAGTACTTC.

The chain has TRBV6-5 and TRBJ2-7, with D perhaps matching TRBD1 (6 bases). Germline CDR1 is MNHEY and CDR2 is SVGAGI. The CDR3 is made up of 16 amino acids. V was cut by 0 bases and J by 2 bases, with 14 bases left in between. The chain's CDR3 is CASSYSRGGYAYEQYF. In DNA form, the CDR3 reads TGTGCCAGCAGTTACTCGAGAGGGGGTTATGCCTACGAGCAGTACTTC.

The V and J genes are TRBV7-2 and TRBJ2-2, with 9 bases aligning to TRBD2. The trim removed 2 bases at V and 2 bases at J, leaving 3 bases unmatched. CDR1 and CDR2 (germline): SGHTA, FQGNSA. This CDR3 contains 16 residues. As DNA, the CDR3 is TGTGCCAGCAGCTTACAACTAGCGGGTAACACCGGGGAGCTGTTTTTT. Encoded protein: CASSLQLAGNTGELFF.

The chain employs TRBV2 and TRBJ2-1; 10 bases are a match to TRBD2. There are 20 residues in the CDR3. Germline V lookup: CDR1 SNHLY, CDR2 FYNNEI. With 3 bases clipped from V and 0 bases from J, the junction kept 14 bases outside the gene matches. CDR3 amino acids: CASSDLSGGAHSSSYNEQFF. In DNA form, the CDR3 reads TGTGCCAGCAGTGATTTAAGCGGGGGGGCCCATTCTAGCTCCTACAATGAGCAGTTCTTC.

This clone occurred a few times. V gene TRBV11-2 combines with J gene TRBJ2-7; TRBD2 might be the D (5 bases). This CDR3 is 15 amino acids long. Germline CDR1 SGHAT, CDR2 FQNNGV. Trimming took off 0 bases at V and 1 base at J, with 10 bases between the two ends. The CDR3 reads CASSLEGRGSYEQYF. DNA of the CDR3: TGTGCCAGCAGCTTAGAAGGGCGAGGGTCCTACGAGCAGTACTTC.

The V gene is TRBV21-1, the J gene TRBJ1-5; the D call TRBD1 from the table was never checked on the DNA. TRBV21-1 is reported as a pseudogene. The CDR3 consists of 17 residues. CDR3 protein: CASSNRDRGKVNQPQHF. DNA for the CDR3: TGTGCCAGCAGCAACCGGGACAGGGGTAAAGTCAATCAGCCCCAGCATTTT.

The rearrangement uses TRBV4-3 and TRBJ1-6, with D unresolved. The germline V and J ends were trimmed by 0 bases and 8 bases, with 17 bases remaining between them. The CDR3 loop spans 17 amino acids. The germline V gene encodes CDR1 LGHNA and CDR2 YSLEER. The CDR3 DNA reads TGCGCCAGCAGCCAAGATAGAAGGCCAGGAGGGTATTCACCCCTCCACTTT. Its protein product is CASSQDRRPGGYSPLHF.